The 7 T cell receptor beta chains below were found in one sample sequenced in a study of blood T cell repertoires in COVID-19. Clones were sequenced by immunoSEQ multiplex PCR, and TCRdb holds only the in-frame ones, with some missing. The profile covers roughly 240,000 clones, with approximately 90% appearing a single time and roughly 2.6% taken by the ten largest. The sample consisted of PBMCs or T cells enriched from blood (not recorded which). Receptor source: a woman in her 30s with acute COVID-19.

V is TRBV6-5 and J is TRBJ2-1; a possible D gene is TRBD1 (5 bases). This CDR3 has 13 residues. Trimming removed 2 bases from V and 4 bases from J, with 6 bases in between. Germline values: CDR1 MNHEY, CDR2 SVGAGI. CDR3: CASSYAGYNEQFF. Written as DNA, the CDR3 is TGTGCCAGCAGTTACGCAGGGTACAATGAGCAGTTCTTC.

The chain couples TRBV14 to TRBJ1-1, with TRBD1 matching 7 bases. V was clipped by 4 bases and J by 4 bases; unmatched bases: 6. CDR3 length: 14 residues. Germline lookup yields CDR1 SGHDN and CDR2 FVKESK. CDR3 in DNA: TGTGCCAGCAGCCCTACAGGGGATCGCACTGAAGCTTTCTTT. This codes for CASSPTGDRTEAFF.

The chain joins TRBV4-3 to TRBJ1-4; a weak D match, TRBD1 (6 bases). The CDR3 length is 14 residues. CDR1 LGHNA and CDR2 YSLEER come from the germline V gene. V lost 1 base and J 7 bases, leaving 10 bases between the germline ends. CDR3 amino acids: CASSQGRGGEKLFF. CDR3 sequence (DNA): TGCGCCAGCAGCCAAGGGAGGGGGGGTGAAAAACTGTTTTTT.

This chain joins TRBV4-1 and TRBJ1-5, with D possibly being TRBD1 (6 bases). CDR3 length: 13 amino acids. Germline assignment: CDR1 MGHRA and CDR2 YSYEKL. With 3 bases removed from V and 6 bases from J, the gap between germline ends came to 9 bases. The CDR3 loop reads CASSHAGVQPQHF. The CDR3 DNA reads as TGCGCCAGCAGCCATGCAGGGGTTCAGCCCCAGCATTTT.

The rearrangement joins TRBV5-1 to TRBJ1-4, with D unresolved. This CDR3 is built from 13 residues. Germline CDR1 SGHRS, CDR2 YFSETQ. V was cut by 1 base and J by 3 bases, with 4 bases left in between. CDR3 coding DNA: TGCGCCAGCAGCTTGTCAGCTAATGAAAAACTGTTTTTT. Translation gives CASSLSANEKLFF.

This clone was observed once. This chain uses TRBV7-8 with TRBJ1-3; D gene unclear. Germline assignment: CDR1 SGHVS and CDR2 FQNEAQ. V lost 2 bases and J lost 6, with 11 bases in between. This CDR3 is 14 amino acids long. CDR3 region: CASSLPTLKNTIYF. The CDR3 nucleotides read TGTGCCAGCAGCTTACCAACCCTAAAAAACACCATATATTTT.

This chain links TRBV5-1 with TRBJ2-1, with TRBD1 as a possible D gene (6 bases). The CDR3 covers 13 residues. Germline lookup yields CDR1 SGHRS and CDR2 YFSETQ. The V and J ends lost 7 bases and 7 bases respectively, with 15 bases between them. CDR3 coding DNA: TGCGCCAGCCATACAACCCAGGGGAATGAGCAGTTCTTC. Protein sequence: CASHTTQGNEQFF. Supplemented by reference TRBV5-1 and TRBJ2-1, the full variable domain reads KAGVTQTPRYLIKTRGQQVTLSCSPISGHRSVSWYQQTPGQGLQFLFEYFSETQRNKGNFPGRFSGRQFSNSRSEMNVSTLELGDSALYLCASHTTQGNEQFFGPGTRLTVL.